The rows below give T cell receptor delta chains drawn from one sample of a study of gamma-delta T cells after stem cell transplantation. TCRdb processed the RT-PCR reads again with the CATT caller. This sample has over 5,500 delta-chain clones, with more than 20% found just once. The sample comprised gamma-delta T cells. These receptors were collected from a human donor. It is not recorded whose cells these are; they may come from a transplant donor. CDR3s include the opening cysteine and the closing phenylalanine or tryptophan. Expanded clones are given a class, and other clones once, few, many or no size at all.

CDR3: CACDPLDGGSYTDKLIF
size: .
V: TRDV2

CDR3: CACDTLSAPHYTDKLIF
size: medium-sized
V: TRDV2

CDR3: CACDTLVLGDTSQGDKLIF
size: once
V: TRDV2

CDR3: CACDSASTGGYLSSHWDTRQMFF
size: medium-sized
V: TRDV2

CDR3: CACDSVRTGGYRADKLIF
size: .
V: TRDV2

CDR3: CACDRVLLGDTRLSWDTRQMFF
size: .
V: TRDV2

CDR3: CACDKVTGGHQPTYTDKLIF
size: .
V: TRDV2

CDR3: CACDTAILGDTQSSWDTRQMFF
size: .
V: TRDV2

CDR3: CACDTWLTGGSKASSWDTRQMFF
size: few
V: TRDV2

CDR3: CACDRVRLGDTDDTDKLIF
size: medium-sized
V: TRDV2

CDR3: CACDAIKTGGYLPHSWDTRQMFF
size: few
V: TRDV2

CDR3: CACDPLPTNLLRDTRPDKLIF
size: medium-sized
V: TRDV2

CDR3: CACDGLLGDNDKLIF
size: medium-sized
V: TRDV2

CDR3: CACDSVLPRRGGYRNTDKLIF
size: .
V: TRDV2

CDR3: CACDTAGTGGYAGWDTRQMFF
size: few
V: TRDV2

CDR3: CACDTGWGNSWDTRQMFF
size: medium-sized
V: TRDV2

CDR3: CACDKLGTGKLIF
size: .
V: TRDV2

CDR3: CACDTVWGGPSSWDTRQMFF
size: few
V: TRDV2

CDR3: CALGGPPITSYGIRNKLIF
size: medium-sized
V: TRDV1

CDR3: CACDILIPYTTGGAHPRDYTDKLIF
size: few
V: TRDV2

CDR3: CACDTVSAYQSRLLGDTSETDKLIF
size: few
V: TRDV2

CDR3: CACDTLPGRAGLKERGQMFF
size: few
V: TRDV2

CDR3: CAFSNLPGLGDIYSYTDKLIF
size: once
V: TRDV3

CDR3: CACDTSFTSAGGTLYTDKLIF
size: medium-sized
V: TRDV2